This T cell receptor beta chain was identified in a study of blood T cell repertoires in COVID-19. Study-wide background: Sample material is recorded as cDNA or gDNA derived from T cells, B-cell-depleted T cells, or PBMCs.

The CDR3 consists of 14 residues. V was trimmed by 5 bases and J by 3 bases, leaving 13 bases between them. The germline gives CDR1 SGHAT, CDR2 FQDESV (reference sequence). Sequenced by immunoSEQ multiplex PCR; TCRdb stores in-frame clones only, minus some. Of some 320,000 clones in the sample, 70% to 90% are singletons; the top ten hold about 5.2%. The V call is TRBV11-1, the J call TRBJ1-1, with D possibly being TRBD1 (6 bases). The TCR originated in a woman in her 30s who had recovered from COVID-19. Sequencing was performed on PBMCs or T cells enriched from blood (not recorded which). CDR3 loop: CASSGDKVYTEAFF. The CDR3 bases are TGTGCCAGCAGCGGGGACAAGGTGTACACTGAAGCTTTCTTT.